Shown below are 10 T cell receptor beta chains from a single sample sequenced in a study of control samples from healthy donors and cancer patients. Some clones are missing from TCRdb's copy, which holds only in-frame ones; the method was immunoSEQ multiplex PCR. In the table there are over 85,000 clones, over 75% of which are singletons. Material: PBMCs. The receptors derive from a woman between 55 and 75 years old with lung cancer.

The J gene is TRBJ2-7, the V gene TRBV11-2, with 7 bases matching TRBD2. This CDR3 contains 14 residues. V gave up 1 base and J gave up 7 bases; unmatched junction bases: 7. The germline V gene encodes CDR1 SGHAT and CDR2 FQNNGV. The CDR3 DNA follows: TGTGCCAGCAGCTTAGTGGGGGGGACTCCGGAGCAGTACTTC. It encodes CASSLVGGTPEQYF.

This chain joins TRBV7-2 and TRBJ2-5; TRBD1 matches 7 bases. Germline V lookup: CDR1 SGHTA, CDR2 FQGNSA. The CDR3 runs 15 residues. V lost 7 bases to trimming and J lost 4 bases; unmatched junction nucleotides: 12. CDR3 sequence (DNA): TGTGCCAGCACTAGAGGCGGGCAGGGGGTAGAGACCCAGTACTTC. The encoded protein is CASTRGGQGVETQYF.

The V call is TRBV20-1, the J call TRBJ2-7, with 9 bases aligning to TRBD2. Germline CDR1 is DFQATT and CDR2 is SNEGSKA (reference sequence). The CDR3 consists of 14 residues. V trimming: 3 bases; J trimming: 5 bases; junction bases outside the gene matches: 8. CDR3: CSASFGGRVHEQYF. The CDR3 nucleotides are TGCAGTGCTAGTTTTGGCGGGAGGGTCCACGAGCAGTACTTC.

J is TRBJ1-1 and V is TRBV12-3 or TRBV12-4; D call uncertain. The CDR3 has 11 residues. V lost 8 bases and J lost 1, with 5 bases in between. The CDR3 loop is CASVKNTEAFF. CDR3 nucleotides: TGTGCCAGCGTTAAGAACACTGAAGCTTTCTTT.

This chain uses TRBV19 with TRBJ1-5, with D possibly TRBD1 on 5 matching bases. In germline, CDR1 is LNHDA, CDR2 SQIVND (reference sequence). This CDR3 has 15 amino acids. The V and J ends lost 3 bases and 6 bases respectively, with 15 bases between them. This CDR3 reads CASSIKAGMSQPQHF. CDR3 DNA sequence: TGTGCCAGTAGTATTAAGGCAGGGATGAGTCAGCCCCAGCATTTT.

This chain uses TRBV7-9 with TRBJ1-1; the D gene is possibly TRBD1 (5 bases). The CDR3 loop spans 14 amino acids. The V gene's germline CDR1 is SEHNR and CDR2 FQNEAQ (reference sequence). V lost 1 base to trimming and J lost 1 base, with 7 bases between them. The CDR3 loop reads CASSLVGTNTEAFF. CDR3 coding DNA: TGTGCCAGCAGCTTAGTGGGGACGAACACTGAAGCTTTCTTT.

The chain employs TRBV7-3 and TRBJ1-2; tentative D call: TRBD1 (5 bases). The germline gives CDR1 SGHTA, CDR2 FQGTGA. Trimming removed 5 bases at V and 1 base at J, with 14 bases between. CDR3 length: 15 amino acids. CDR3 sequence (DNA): TGTGCCAGCAGCCCGGGACGGGCTAGTAACTATGGCTACACCTTC. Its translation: CASSPGRASNYGYTF.

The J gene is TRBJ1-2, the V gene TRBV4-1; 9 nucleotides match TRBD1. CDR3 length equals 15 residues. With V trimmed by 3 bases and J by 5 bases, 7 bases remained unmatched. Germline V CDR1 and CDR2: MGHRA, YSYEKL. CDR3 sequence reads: CASSQPGTGIYGYTF. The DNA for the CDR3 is TGCGCCAGCAGCCAGCCCGGGACAGGGATATATGGCTACACCTTC.

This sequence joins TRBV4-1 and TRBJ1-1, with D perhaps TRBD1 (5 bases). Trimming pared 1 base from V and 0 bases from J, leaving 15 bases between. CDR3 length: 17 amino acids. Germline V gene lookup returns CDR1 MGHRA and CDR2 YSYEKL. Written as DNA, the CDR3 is TGCGCCAGCAGCCAAGCCCCGGGACTGCCCATGAACACTGAAGCTTTCTTT. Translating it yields CASSQAPGLPMNTEAFF.

The CDR3 region has the DNA TGCGCCAGCAGCTCGACAGCAACCCAAGAGACCCAGTACTTC. Translated: CASSSTATQETQYF. This sequence joins TRBV5-1 and TRBJ2-5; D might be TRBD1 (5 bases). The germline CDR1 and CDR2 sequences are SGHRS and YFSETQ. Trimming took 3 bases from V and 1 from J, leaving 10 bases between them. This CDR3 has 14 amino acids.